Presented here are 29 T cell receptor beta chains from one specimen sequenced in a study of blood T cells in healthy people across ages. Alongside a J-beta primer mix, a sample-barcoded 5' primer served in a second PCR lasting roughly 6 to 12 cycles. TCRdb re-derived calls from the 5' RACE reads in MiXCR, one entry per CDR3 protein. In the table there are fewer than 2 million distinct CDR3 sequences, about two fifths of which are singletons. The sample was blood. The receptor set was obtained from a human donor in good health.

This clonotype was detected once. The V gene is TRBV15, the J gene TRBJ2-1; perhaps TRBD1 as D (6 bases). The J call may be in error: the DNA end matches TRBJ2-7 better. In germline, CDR1 is LNHNV, CDR2 YYDKDF (reference sequence). CDR3 length equals 17 residues. CDR3 residues: CATSGYRDTGSYNEQYF. The CDR3 DNA sequence: TGTGCCACCAGCGGATACCGGGACACTGGCTCCTACAATGAGCAGTACTTC.

This clonotype has more than one count but fewer than ten. A much larger clone is a single base away; this may be a read error. The chain has TRBV7-9 and TRBJ1-2; TRBD1 aligns across 10 bases. Germline V gives CDR1 SEHNR, CDR2 FQNEAQ (reference sequence). CDR3 length equals 13 residues. The trim removed 10 bases at V and 8 bases at J, leaving 10 bases unmatched. The CDR3 sequence is CANSTTGGWGYTF. DNA for the CDR3: TGTGCCAACTCGACGACAGGGGGCTGGGGCTACACCTTC.

The V gene is TRBV3-1, the J gene TRBJ1-2, with a weak D call TRBD1 (5 bases). The germline V and J ends were trimmed by 0 bases and 0 bases, with 11 bases remaining between them. The length of the CDR3 is 16 residues. Germline V gene data show CDR1 as LGHDT and CDR2 as YNNKEL (reference sequence). Written as DNA, the CDR3 is TGTGCCAGCAGCCAAGATATCGGACAATCTAACTATGGCTACACCTTC. Residues: CASSQDIGQSNYGYTF.

Regarding this clonotype: One end of the junction is discordant with germline, which a read error may explain. The rearrangement uses TRBV27 and TRBJ1-5, with D perhaps TRBD1 (5 bases). The CDR3 consists of 15 residues. In germline, CDR1 is MNHEY, CDR2 SMNVEV (reference sequence). Here the CDR3 DNA reads TGTGCCTGCAGTTTACGTGGACAAAACTATCAGCCCCAGCATTTT. This sequence encodes CACSLRGQNYQPQHF.

This clonotype was counted a few times. The rearrangement uses TRBV4-1 and TRBJ2-7, with a tentative D call TRBD2 (6 bases). V lost 1 base, J lost 2 bases, and 18 bases lay in between. The germline gives CDR1 MGHRA, CDR2 YSYEKL. CDR3 size: 17 residues. DNA of the CDR3: TGCGCCAGCAGCCAAGGGAACCCGGCAGGACTACCCTACGAGCAGTACTTC. Amino acid sequence: CASSQGNPAGLPYEQYF.

This clonotype was counted between two and nine times. This sequence joins TRBV10-3 and TRBJ1-2; D is unresolved. This CDR3 comprises 14 residues. The germline V gene encodes CDR1 ENHRY and CDR2 SYGVKD. The V gene lost 0 bases and the J gene lost 4 bases, with 9 bases spanning the gap. The CDR3 region is CAISESTDFYGYTF. Written as DNA, the CDR3 is TGTGCCATCAGTGAGTCTACAGACTTCTATGGCTACACCTTC.

The gene calls are TRBV6-5 and TRBJ1-1, with TRBD1 identical over 8 bases. CDR1 is MNHEY and CDR2 is SVGAGI in the germline V gene. V was pared by 6 bases and J by 0 bases, with 9 bases of the junction left unmatched. The CDR3 is 16 amino acids. The CDR3: CASRVRTGPLNTEAFF. CDR3 sequence (DNA): TGTGCCAGCAGGGTTCGGACAGGGCCACTGAACACTGAAGCTTTCTTT.

In regard to this clonotype: The junction does not match germline at one end; this may be a read error. This chain uses TRBV15 with TRBJ2-5; a weak D match, TRBD2 (5 bases). The CDR3 totals 15 residues. The germline CDR1 and CDR2 sequences are LNHNV and YYDKDF (reference sequence). CDR3 region: CTTSRDLAVRETQYF. CDR3 sequence (DNA): TGTACCACCAGCAGAGATCTAGCAGTGAGGGAGACCCAGTACTTC. The variable domain in full, with the rest retrieved from reference TRBV15 and TRBJ2-5, is DAMVIQNPRYQVTQFGKPVTLSCSQTLNHNVMYWYQQKSSQAPKLLFHYYDKDFNNEADTPDNFQSRRPNTSFCFLDIRSPGLGDTAMYLCTTSRDLAVRETQYFGPGTRLLVL.

This clonotype occurred a few times. The rearrangement uses TRBV6-5 and TRBJ2-5; no clear D gene. This CDR3 has 14 amino acids. V lost 5 bases and J 4 bases, leaving 14 bases between the germline ends. CDR1 and CDR2 from the germline V gene are MNHEY and SVGAGI. The CDR3 loop is CASSTRPVRETQYF. The CDR3 bases are TGTGCCAGCAGTACTCGACCGGTCCGAGAGACCCAGTACTTC.

A single count supports this clonotype. The CDR3 DNA is TGTGCCAGCAAAGTGTTGGCAGGGGGCGCCTATGGCTACACCTTC. It codes for CASKVLAGGAYGYTF. This sequence joins TRBV2 and TRBJ1-2; the match to TRBD1 covers 8 bases. Germline trimming cut 7 bases from V and 4 bases from J; bases unmatched to any gene: 11. The germline V gene encodes CDR1 SNHLY and CDR2 FYNNEI. The CDR3 runs to 15 residues.

V and J are TRBV4-1 and TRBJ2-3, with a weak D call TRBD2 (6 bases). The germline CDR1 and CDR2 sequences are MGHRA and YSYEKL. Trimming stripped 3 bases from V and 0 bases from J, with 10 bases between. This CDR3 has 15 residues. The CDR3 spells CASSHLGTSTDTQYF. The CDR3 DNA is TGCGCCAGCAGCCACCTAGGGACTAGCACAGATACGCAGTATTTT.

This clonotype was seen once. A single base separates this from a much larger clone, so it may be a read error. V is TRBV29-1 and J is TRBJ2-3; D is possibly TRBD1 or TRBD2 (6 bases each). Trimming removed 5 bases from V and 0 bases from J, with 12 bases in between. The CDR3 totals 14 residues. Germline CDR1 and CDR2: SQVTM and ANQGSEA. The CDR3: CSVQGGTSTDTQYF. The CDR3 nucleotides read TGCAGCGTTCAAGGGGGGACAAGCACAGATACGCAGTATTTT.

The chain combines TRBV3-1 with TRBJ2-1; possibly TRBD2 for D (6 bases). V shed 4 bases and J shed 0 bases, with 16 bases lying between them. Looked up from germline, CDR1 is LGHDT and CDR2 is YNNKEL (reference sequence). CDR3 size: 17 residues. Here the CDR3 DNA reads TGTGCCAGCAGCCCCCTGTTAGCGGCCCACTCCTACAATGAGCAGTTCTTC. Translated, it gives CASSPLLAAHSYNEQFF.

This clonotype occurred a few times. The CDR3 is CASSQVLAGDAETQYF. The DNA of the CDR3 is TGTGCCAGCAGCCAAGTACTAGCGGGCGATGCAGAGACCCAGTACTTC. The chain has TRBV4-2 and TRBJ2-5; 9 bases map to TRBD2. The germline V gene has CDR1 LGHNA and CDR2 YNFKEQ. Trimming removed 1 base from V and 4 bases from J; junction bases left unmatched: 7. This CDR3 has 16 residues.

This clonotype was seen a few times. This rearrangement joins TRBV6-5 to TRBJ1-1; TRBD1 aligns across 9 bases. Germline V gives CDR1 MNHEY, CDR2 SVGAGI. This CDR3 comprises 13 residues. V trimming: 5 bases; J trimming: 7 bases; junction bases outside the gene matches: 5. The DNA of the CDR3 is TGTGCCAGCAGTGACACAGGGGGCGATGAAGCTTTCTTT. Amino acids: CASSDTGGDEAFF.

This clonotype was detected a few times. This sequence joins TRBV29-1 and TRBJ1-4; D unclear. V was trimmed by 5 bases and J by 0 bases, leaving 10 bases between them. The CDR3 extends over 14 amino acids. CDR1 and CDR2 from the germline V gene are SQVTM and ANQGSEA. The CDR3 loop is CSVIRDSTNEKLFF. The CDR3, as DNA: TGCAGCGTTATTAGGGATTCAACTAATGAAAAACTGTTTTTT.

The chain links TRBV3-1 to TRBJ2-7; 7 bases agree with TRBD1. The CDR3 covers 15 residues. The germline gives CDR1 LGHDT, CDR2 YNNKEL (reference sequence). V gave up 1 base and J gave up 2 bases; unmatched junction bases: 5. CDR3 sequence: CASSQGEQGTYEQYF. DNA of the CDR3: TGTGCCAGCAGCCAAGGGGAACAGGGGACCTACGAGCAGTACTTC.

This clonotype appeared a few times. V gene TRBV28 combines with J gene TRBJ2-5, with 9 bases that match TRBD1. From germline, CDR1 is MDHEN and CDR2 SYDVKM. The CDR3 runs 17 residues. V was pared by 4 bases and J by 3 bases, with 12 bases of the junction left unmatched. CDR3 sequence reads: CASSSFQDRGREETQYF. The CDR3 DNA reads TGTGCCAGCAGTTCCTTCCAGGACAGGGGACGGGAAGAGACCCAGTACTTC. The whole variable domain, remainder taken from reference TRBV28 and TRBJ2-5, is DVKVTQSSRYLVKRTGEKVFLECVQDMDHENMFWYRQDPGLGLRLIYFSYDVKMKEKGDIPEGYSVSREKKERFSLILESASTNQTSMYLCASSSFQDRGREETQYFGPGTRLLVL.

The chain has TRBV6-2 or TRBV6-3 and TRBJ1-1; 7 nucleotides align to TRBD1. J was trimmed by 11 bases and V by 6 bases; bases with no gene match: 9. CDR1 and CDR2 (germline): MNHEY, SVGEGT. This CDR3 is 12 amino acids long. CDR3 sequence: CASSPTGVMAFF. The CDR3 DNA reads TGTGCCAGCAGCCCAACAGGGGTTATGGCTTTCTTT.

This sequence joins TRBV5-6 and TRBJ2-3; D possibly corresponds to TRBD2 (6 bases). The V end was cut by 4 bases, the J end by 6 bases, with 18 bases between. The CDR3 has 15 amino acids. CDR1 and CDR2 from the germline V gene are SGHDT and YYEEEE. The CDR3 DNA sequence: TGTGCCAGCAGCAGGTCTTCGGGAGCGGCGGATACGCAGTATTTT. Encoded protein: CASSRSSGAADTQYF.

This sequence joins TRBV11-2 and TRBJ2-7; 8 nucleotides line up with TRBD2. The CDR3 sequence is 14 residues long. V gave up 9 bases and J gave up 5 bases; unmatched junction bases: 12. CDR1 and CDR2 (germline): SGHAT, FQNNGV. The DNA of the CDR3 is TGTGCCAGTAAACGAACGGGGGGGCCGGACGAGCAGTACTTC. It codes for CASKRTGGPDEQYF.

The sample holds a few counts of this clonotype. Compared with germline, one end of the junction differs, possibly owing to a read error. J is TRBJ2-1 and V is TRBV10-3; 9 positions match TRBD2. Germline loops: CDR1 ENHRY, CDR2 SYGVKD. CDR3 length: 15 residues. CDR3 coding DNA: TGTGCCGTCAGTGAGTCTGGCGGGGGGGCCGATGAGCAGTTCTTC. Residues: CAVSESGGGADEQFF.

The rearrangement uses TRBV6-5 and TRBJ2-6; D remains ambiguous. Germline lookup yields CDR1 MNHEY and CDR2 SVGAGI. V was trimmed by 4 bases and J by 2 bases, leaving 18 bases between them. CDR3 length: 18 amino acids. CDR3 in DNA: TGTGCCAGCAGTTTCGCTCCAGGTGTTCGACCTGGGGCCAACGTCCTGACTTTC. This codes for CASSFAPGVRPGANVLTF.

The J gene is TRBJ1-2, the V gene TRBV14; perhaps TRBD1 as D (5 bases). This CDR3 contains 16 residues. With 4 bases removed from V and 1 base from J, the gap between germline ends came to 16 bases. Germline V gene lookup returns CDR1 SGHDN and CDR2 FVKESK. The CDR3 bases are TGTGCCAGCAGCCTCGAGACGGGGGGACTTAACTATGGCTACACCTTC. Translation gives CASSLETGGLNYGYTF.

The rearrangement uses TRBV12-3 or TRBV12-4 and TRBJ1-4; D unclear. V was pared by 3 bases and J by 6 bases, with 14 bases between. The CDR3 spans 15 residues. CDR3: CASSLGSAEDEKLFF. The CDR3 nucleotides read TGTGCCAGCAGTTTGGGCTCCGCGGAAGATGAAAAACTGTTTTTT.

This clonotype turned up a few times. The CDR3 nucleotides read TGTGCCAGCAAGGGAGCCACCGGGGAGCTGTTTTTT. Residues: CASKGATGELFF. This chain joins TRBV6-4 and TRBJ2-2; the D gene is possibly TRBD2 (5 bases). Germline V gene lookup returns CDR1 MRHNA and CDR2 SNTAGT. The CDR3 runs 12 residues. Trimming removed 7 bases at V and 4 bases at J, with 7 bases between.

This clonotype was recorded a few times. The chain has TRBV12-3 or TRBV12-4 and TRBJ2-5; D remains ambiguous. Trimming removed 1 base from V and 1 base from J, with 4 bases in between. The CDR3 is 13 amino acids. In DNA, the CDR3 is TGTGCCAGCAGTTTAGAGACCCAAGAGACCCAGTACTTC. Translated, it gives CASSLETQETQYF.

The gene calls are TRBV5-1 and TRBJ2-5; D gene ambiguous. V lost 0 bases, J lost 2 bases, and 11 bases lay in between. Germline CDR1 and CDR2: SGHRS and YFSETQ. The CDR3 loop spans 15 amino acids. CDR3 coding DNA: TGCGCCAGCAGCTTGGGTATTGGGGTACAAGAGACCCAGTACTTC. Its protein product is CASSLGIGVQETQYF.

This sequence joins TRBV12-3 or TRBV12-4 and TRBJ1-5; D is unclear. The V end was cut by 7 bases, the J end by 6 bases, with 13 bases between. The CDR3 runs 13 residues. CDR3 bases: TGTGCCAGCAACGAAGGGATCGGTCAGCCCCAGCATTTT. Its translation is CASNEGIGQPQHF.